The 21 T cell receptor beta chains in this list originate from one sample, sequenced in a study of T cell responses to AZD1222 COVID-19 vaccine (dated by TCRdb to about 2021). In light of the paper, this sample's time point label describes: baseline before first vaccination. The receptor library was made with the immunoSEQ multiplex PCR assay. Entries here come from immuneACCESS through TCRdb and include only in-frame sequences with V and J called. Some clones fail to appear in such tables; in the studies checked, an unresolved V gene covers under half of the shortfall, and the cause of the remainder is unknown. A total of about 28,000 clones appear in this sample, 78% of them only once. The biggest ten clones account for around 6.1% of the sample. The sequencing used peripheral blood, collected on day 0 of AZD1222 vaccination. The source of these receptors is an adult in good health.

The chain carries TRBV7-2 and TRBJ2-7, with D possibly being TRBD2 (5 bases). Germline-derived CDR1 and CDR2 are SGHTA and FQGNSA. V shed 4 bases and J shed 7 bases, with 17 bases lying between them. The CDR3 length is 14 residues. This chain's CDR3 is CASSYSEATTEQYF. In nucleotides, the CDR3 is TGTGCCAGCAGCTACTCCGAGGCGACTACAGAGCAGTACTTC.

In this sample, this clone turned up a few times. CDR3 amino acids: CASSSPGQGLTGELFF. As DNA, the CDR3 is TGCGCCAGCAGCTCTCCGGGACAGGGTTTAACCGGGGAGCTGTTTTTT. J is TRBJ2-2 and V is TRBV5-1; 9 nucleotides line up with TRBD1. Germline CDR1 SGHRS, CDR2 YFSETQ. The CDR3 spans 16 residues. The trim removed 3 bases at V and 5 bases at J, leaving 8 bases unmatched.

The chain uses TRBV6-4 and TRBJ1-2; D might be TRBD1 (5 bases). The CDR3 is 14 residues long. Germline V gives CDR1 MRHNA, CDR2 SNTAGT. V gave up 2 bases and J gave up 3 bases, with 10 bases separating them. In nucleotides, the CDR3 is TGTGCCAGCAGTGACAACCCGGGACACTATGGCTACACCTTC. Translating gives CASSDNPGHYGYTF.

The chain carries TRBV6-1 and TRBJ2-3; 7 bases agree with TRBD1. Germline loops: CDR1 MNHNS, CDR2 SASEGT. V shed 1 base, J shed 3 bases, and the junction held 7 bases outside the gene matches. The CDR3 has 16 amino acids. The CDR3: CASSEVGGHGTDTQYF. CDR3 nucleotide sequence: TGTGCCAGCAGTGAAGTAGGGGGCCACGGTACAGATACGCAGTATTTT.

The rearrangement links TRBV6-5 to TRBJ1-2; TRBD1 matches 7 bases. V gave up 6 bases and J gave up 5 bases; unmatched junction bases: 6. The CDR3 extends over 13 amino acids. Germline V CDR1 and CDR2: MNHEY, SVGAGI. DNA of the CDR3: TGTGCCAGCAGGCGACAGGGCCCTTATGGCTACACCTTC. Translated, it gives CASRRQGPYGYTF.

The CDR3 coding sequence is TGTGCCAGCAGTTTAGGACAAATCAATGAGCAGTTCTTC. It is translated as CASSLGQINEQFF. V usage is TRBV6-6 and J usage is TRBJ2-1, with D possibly being TRBD1 (5 bases). The germline CDR1 and CDR2 sequences are MNHNY and SVGAGI (reference sequence). The CDR3 extends over 13 amino acids. The V end was cut by 4 bases, the J end by 6 bases, with 10 bases between.

This clone was observed a handful of times. The chain has TRBV6-5 and TRBJ1-1; TRBD1 might be the D (5 bases). CDR1 and CDR2 (germline): MNHEY, SVGAGI. The CDR3 has 13 amino acids. V was trimmed by 6 bases and J by 5 bases, leaving 13 bases between them. The chain's CDR3 is CASRTTVRTEAFF. For the CDR3, the DNA is TGTGCCAGCAGGACGACAGTCCGAACTGAAGCTTTCTTT.

This sequence joins TRBV5-4 and TRBJ1-2; TRBD1 matches at 7 bases. This CDR3 is 14 amino acids long. The V and J ends lost 1 base and 6 bases, in that order; junction bases with no gene match: 6. Germline CDR1 SGHNT, CDR2 YYREEE (reference sequence). The CDR3, as DNA: TGTGCCAGCAGCTTGAGAGGGGGCGCGCATGGCTACACCTTC. Protein: CASSLRGGAHGYTF.

The rearrangement links TRBV2 to TRBJ2-7; D is ambiguous. Per germline, CDR1 SNHLY and CDR2 FYNNEI. The CDR3 contains 12 residues. Trimming removed 5 bases from V and 4 bases from J, with 9 bases in between. CDR3 residues: CASSSRNYEQYV. Written as DNA, the CDR3 is TGTGCCAGCAGTTCCAGAAATTACGAGCAGTACGTC.

This clone was counted only a few times. V is TRBV2 and J is TRBJ1-6, with 8 positions matching TRBD1. Trimming cost V 6 bases and J 6 bases; bases outside gene matches: 7. The germline V gene has CDR1 SNHLY and CDR2 FYNNEI. The CDR3 covers 15 residues. CDR3 nucleotide sequence: TGTGCCAGCAGAAATCCAACAGGGGGTAATTCACCCCTCCACTTT. Translation gives CASRNPTGGNSPLHF.

The chain uses TRBV10-3 and TRBJ2-5; 15 bases match TRBD2. V trimming: 2 bases; J trimming: 5 bases; junction bases outside the gene matches: 9. This CDR3 has 18 amino acids. Germline V gene sequence: CDR1 ENHRY, CDR2 SYGVKD. CDR3 nucleotides: TGTGCCATCAGTGAGAGGGGACTAGCGGGGGGCGGAGGGGAGACCCAGTACTTC. Encoded protein: CAISERGLAGGGGETQYF.

The chain is built from TRBV7-8 and TRBJ1-3; D gene uncertain. Per the germline V gene, CDR1 is SGHVS and CDR2 is FQNEAQ. V was cut by 5 bases and J by 2 bases, with 16 bases left in between. The CDR3 contains 16 residues. The CDR3 loop reads CASSHGPGVAGNTIYF. The CDR3 coding sequence is TGTGCCAGCAGCCATGGACCCGGGGTGGCTGGAAACACCATATATTTT.

The gene calls are TRBV18 and TRBJ2-5; D perhaps matches TRBD1 (6 bases). Germline assignment: CDR1 KGHSH and CDR2 LQKENI. V lost 4 bases and J 3 bases, leaving 9 bases between the germline ends. This CDR3 spans 13 amino acids. The CDR3 region is CASSQAGEETQYF. CDR3 sequence (DNA): TGTGCCAGCTCACAGGCAGGGGAAGAGACCCAGTACTTC. The full variable domain, in which reference TRBV18 and TRBJ2-5 provide the parts outside the CDR3, is NAGVMQNPRHLVRRRGQEARLRCSPMKGHSHVYWYRQLPEEGLKFMVYLQKENIIDESGMPKERFSAEFPKEGPSILRIQQVVRGDSAAYFCASSQAGEETQYFGPGTRLLVL.

The rearrangement links TRBV25-1 to TRBJ2-3; TRBD2 agrees at 10 bases. V gave up 5 bases and J gave up 0 bases; unmatched junction bases: 8. The CDR3 is 17 residues long. The germline V gene encodes CDR1 MGHDK and CDR2 SYGVNS. The chain's CDR3 is CASSSAGGRLSTDTQYF. The CDR3 bases are TGTGCCAGCAGTTCAGCGGGGGGGAGACTCAGCACAGATACGCAGTATTTT.

The chain links TRBV10-3 to TRBJ2-7, with D maybe TRBD2 (6 bases). V lost 3 bases and J lost 5, with 11 bases in between. The CDR3 has 13 amino acids. Looked up from germline, CDR1 is ENHRY and CDR2 is SYGVKD. For the CDR3, the DNA is TGTGCCATCAGTGAAAAGGGACTCCACGAGCAGTACTTC. Amino acids: CAISEKGLHEQYF.

This chain links TRBV4-2 with TRBJ2-3; D possibly uses TRBD1 or TRBD2 (5 bases each). The ends were cut back, 0 bases at V and 6 bases at J, with 16 bases in the middle. The CDR3 has 16 residues. Germline CDR1 LGHNA, CDR2 YNFKEQ. CDR3 amino acids: CASSQDPGPAKDTQYF. CDR3 coding DNA: TGTGCCAGCAGCCAAGATCCGGGACCGGCGAAGGATACGCAGTATTTT.

The rearrangement links TRBV18 to TRBJ1-2, with 7 bases identical to TRBD1. Germline V CDR1 and CDR2: KGHSH, LQKENI. V lost 2 bases, J lost 5 bases, and 8 bases stayed unmatched. This CDR3 comprises 15 residues. CDR3 in DNA: TGTGCCAGCTCACCATCCACGGACAGGTTATATGGCTACACCTTC. Residues: CASSPSTDRLYGYTF.

The chain uses TRBV5-6 and TRBJ1-3; the D is unclear. This CDR3 comprises 16 residues. V was cut by 4 bases and J by 0 bases, with 14 bases left in between. Germline loops: CDR1 SGHDT, CDR2 YYEEEE. The CDR3 coding sequence is TGTGCCAGCAGCATGGACGTCTCTAACTCTGGAAACACCATATATTTT. Its translation: CASSMDVSNSGNTIYF.

The chain links TRBV6-5 to TRBJ1-4, with D possibly being TRBD1 (5 bases). The germline gives CDR1 MNHEY, CDR2 SVGAGI. The germline V and J ends were trimmed by 0 bases and 10 bases, with 18 bases remaining between them. The CDR3 has 16 residues. This CDR3 is CASSYSGTLNAAKLFF. CDR3 coding DNA: TGTGCCAGCAGTTACTCGGGGACTCTTAATGCGGCAAAACTGTTTTTT.

The sample holds a few counts of this clone. The chain joins TRBV5-4 to TRBJ1-1; 10 nucleotides agree with TRBD1. This CDR3 is 13 amino acids long. Per the germline V gene, CDR1 is SGHNT and CDR2 is YYREEE (reference sequence). V lost 4 bases to trimming and J lost 5 bases; unmatched junction nucleotides: 2. The CDR3 loop reads CASSGTGVTEAFF. CDR3 nucleotides: TGTGCCAGCAGCGGGACAGGGGTTACTGAAGCTTTCTTT. The variable domain in full, with the rest retrieved from reference TRBV5-4 and TRBJ1-1, is ETGVTQSPTHLIKTRGQQVTLRCSSQSGHNTVSWYQQALGQGPQFIFQYYREEENGRGNFPPRFSGLQFPNYSSELNVNALELDDSALYLCASSGTGVTEAFFGQGTRLTVV.

The gene calls are TRBV10-3 and TRBJ2-4; D unclear. The CDR3 contains 14 residues. CDR1 and CDR2 (germline): ENHRY, SYGVKD. Trimming took 2 bases from V and 8 from J, leaving 13 bases between them. The CDR3 loop is CAISERKFGDIQYF. DNA of the CDR3: TGTGCCATCAGTGAGAGAAAATTCGGAGACATTCAGTACTTC.